This T cell receptor beta chain was retrieved from a study of beta chain features in type 1 diabetes. Study-level results: Any PCR bias toward short templates would affect both groups alike.

On this clone: Its antigen is not identified.

Investigators reverse transcribed all isolated RNA, so they sequenced expressed TCRB transcripts. Assay used: immunoSEQ multiplex PCR; TCRdb lists only in-frame clones, some missing. The repertoire has under 800,000 clones, 15% to 18% of them found once; the top ten carry about 0.093%. The CDR3 consists of 15 residues. The V gene's germline CDR1 is MDHEN and CDR2 SYDVKM. Unmatched junction bases numbered 9, after V lost 5 bases and J lost 5 bases. The sequenced sample was naive CD4+ T cells from blood. The receptor comes from a man aged 18 to 30 in good health. The chain carries TRBV28 and TRBJ2-5, with 9 bases fitting TRBD1. Here the CDR3 reads CASSVTGGGRETQYF. The CDR3, as DNA: TGTGCCAGCAGTGTGACAGGGGGAGGGCGGGAGACCCAGTACTTC. Full variable domain (remainder filled in from reference TRBV28 and TRBJ2-5): DVKVTQSSRYLVKRTGEKVFLECVQDMDHENMFWYRQDPGLGLRLIYFSYDVKMKEKGDIPEGYSVSREKKERFSLILESASTNQTSMYLCASSVTGGGRETQYFGPGTRLLVL.